The TCR beta chain described here comes from a study of T cells and copy number aberrations in small-cell lung cancer. Trimming took off 4 bases at V and 0 bases at J, with 1 base between the two ends. Germline V gene lookup returns CDR1 SNHLY and CDR2 FYNNEI. The CDR3 covers 12 residues. This clone was observed a single time. Profiled with immunoSEQ multiplex PCR; TCRdb holds only in-frame clones, not every one. The profile shows about 6,800 clones, roughly 76% of them singletons. V is TRBV2 and J is TRBJ2-4; D unclear. Sequencing was carried out using normal tissue next to the tumor. The TCR was taken from a woman aged 70-85 years with small cell lung cancer. Some clones in this sample may be carry-over from other donors' samples. The CDR3 is CASSGAKNIQYF. The CDR3 DNA reads TGTGCCAGCAGTGGAGCCAAAAACATTCAGTACTTC.